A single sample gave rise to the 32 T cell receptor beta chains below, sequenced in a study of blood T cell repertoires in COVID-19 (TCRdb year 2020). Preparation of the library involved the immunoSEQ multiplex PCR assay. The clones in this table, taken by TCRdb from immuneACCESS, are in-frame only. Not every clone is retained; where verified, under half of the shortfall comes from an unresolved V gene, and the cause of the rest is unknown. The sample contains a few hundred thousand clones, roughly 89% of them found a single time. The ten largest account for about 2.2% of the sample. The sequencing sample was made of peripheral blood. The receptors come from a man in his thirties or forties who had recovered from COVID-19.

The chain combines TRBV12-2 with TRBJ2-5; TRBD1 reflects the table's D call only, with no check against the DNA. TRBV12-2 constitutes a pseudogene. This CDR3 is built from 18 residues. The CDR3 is CASRYTRDTDSRQETQYF. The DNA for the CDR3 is TGTGCAAGTCGTTACACCCGGGACACGGATTCTCGCCAAGAGACCCAGTACTTC.

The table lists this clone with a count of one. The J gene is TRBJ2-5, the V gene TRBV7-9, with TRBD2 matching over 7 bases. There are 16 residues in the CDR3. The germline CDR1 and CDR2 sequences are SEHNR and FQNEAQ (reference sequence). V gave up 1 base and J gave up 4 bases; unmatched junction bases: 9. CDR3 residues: CASSLGRAGTRETQYF. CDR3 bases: TGTGCCAGCAGCTTAGGGCGAGCGGGGACGAGAGAGACCCAGTACTTC.

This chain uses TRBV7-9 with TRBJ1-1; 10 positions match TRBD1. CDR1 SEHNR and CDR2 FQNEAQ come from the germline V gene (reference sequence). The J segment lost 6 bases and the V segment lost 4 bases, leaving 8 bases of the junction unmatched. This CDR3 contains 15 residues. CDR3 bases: TGTGCCAGCAGCTCCCCGGACAGGGGGAATGCTGAAGCTTTCTTT. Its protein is CASSSPDRGNAEAFF.

In DNA, the CDR3 is TGTGCCAGCAGTTCCAGGGGGCTGGGTACTGAAGCTTTCTTT. It encodes CASSSRGLGTEAFF. The chain has TRBV6-5 and TRBJ1-1, with 8 bases that match TRBD1. This CDR3 region has 14 residues. Germline V gene data show CDR1 as MNHEY and CDR2 as SVGAGI. With V trimmed by 4 bases and J by 5 bases, 6 bases remained unmatched.

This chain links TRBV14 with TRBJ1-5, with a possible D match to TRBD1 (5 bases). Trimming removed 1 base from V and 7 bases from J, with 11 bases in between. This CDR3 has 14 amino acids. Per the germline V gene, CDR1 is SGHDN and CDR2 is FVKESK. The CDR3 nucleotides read TGTGCCAGCAGCCAAGGCACAGGTCGGCAGCCCCAGCATTTT. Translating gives CASSQGTGRQPQHF.

CDR3 region: CASSSETGANQPQHF. DNA of the CDR3: TGTGCCAGCAGCTCCGAGACAGGGGCGAATCAGCCCCAGCATTTT. The V gene is TRBV7-2, the J gene TRBJ1-5, with TRBD1 matching 8 bases. This CDR3 is built from 15 residues. CDR1 and CDR2 from the germline V gene are SGHTA and FQGNSA. V was pared by 4 bases and J by 4 bases, with 6 bases of the junction left unmatched.

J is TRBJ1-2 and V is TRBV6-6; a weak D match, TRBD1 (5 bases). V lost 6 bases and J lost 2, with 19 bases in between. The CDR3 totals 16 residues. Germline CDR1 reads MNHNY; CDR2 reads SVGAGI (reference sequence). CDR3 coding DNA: TGTGCCAGCAGCCATGGCTCGGGCAGGGCGAACTATGGCTACACCTTC. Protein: CASSHGSGRANYGYTF.

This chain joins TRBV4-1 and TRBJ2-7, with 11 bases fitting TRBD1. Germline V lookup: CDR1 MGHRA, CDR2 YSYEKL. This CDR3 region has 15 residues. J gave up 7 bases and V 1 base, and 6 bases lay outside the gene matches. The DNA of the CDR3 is TGCGCCAGCAGCCAAGTGTACGGACAGGGGGCTGAGCAGTACTTC. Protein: CASSQVYGQGAEQYF.

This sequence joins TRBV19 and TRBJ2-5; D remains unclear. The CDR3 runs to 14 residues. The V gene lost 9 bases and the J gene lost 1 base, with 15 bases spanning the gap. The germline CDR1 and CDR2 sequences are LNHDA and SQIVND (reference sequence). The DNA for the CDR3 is TGTGCCAGCCGTTCTTCTTCAGGCCAAGAGACCCAGTACTTC. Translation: CASRSSSGQETQYF.

The CDR3: CASSPQGRETQYF. DNA of the CDR3: TGCGCCAGCAGCCCACAGGGAAGGGAGACCCAGTACTTC. The chain joins TRBV5-1 to TRBJ2-5; perhaps TRBD1 as D (6 bases). Trimming took off 4 bases at V and 5 bases at J, with 12 bases between the two ends. CDR1 and CDR2 from the germline V gene are SGHRS and YFSETQ. The CDR3 runs to 13 residues.

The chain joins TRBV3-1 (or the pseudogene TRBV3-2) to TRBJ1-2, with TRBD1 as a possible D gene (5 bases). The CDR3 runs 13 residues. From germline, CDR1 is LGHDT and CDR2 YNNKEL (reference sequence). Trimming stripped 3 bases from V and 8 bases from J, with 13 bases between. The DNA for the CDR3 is TGTGCCAGCAGCCAGGACACATTTGGAGGCTACACCTTC. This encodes CASSQDTFGGYTF.

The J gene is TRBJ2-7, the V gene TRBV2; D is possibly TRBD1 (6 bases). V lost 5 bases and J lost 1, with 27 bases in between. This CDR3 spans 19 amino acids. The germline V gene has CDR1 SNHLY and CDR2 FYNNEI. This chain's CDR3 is CASSSPQGINYTPSYEQYF. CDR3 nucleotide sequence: TGTGCCAGCAGTAGCCCCCAGGGGATTAATTACACACCGTCCTACGAGCAGTACTTC.

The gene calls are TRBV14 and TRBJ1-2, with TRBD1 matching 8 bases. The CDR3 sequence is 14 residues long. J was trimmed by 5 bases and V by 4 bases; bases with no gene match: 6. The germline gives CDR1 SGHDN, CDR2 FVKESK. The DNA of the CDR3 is TGTGCCAGCAGCCCCACAGGGGGGGGATATGGCTACACCTTC. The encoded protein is CASSPTGGGYGYTF.

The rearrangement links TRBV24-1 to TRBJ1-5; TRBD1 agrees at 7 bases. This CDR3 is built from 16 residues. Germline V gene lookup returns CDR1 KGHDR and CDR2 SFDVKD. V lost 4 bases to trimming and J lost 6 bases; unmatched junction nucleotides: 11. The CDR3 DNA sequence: TGTGCCACCAGTGAACTTAAGACAGGGCGTTCTCAGCCCCAGCATTTT. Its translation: CATSELKTGRSQPQHF.

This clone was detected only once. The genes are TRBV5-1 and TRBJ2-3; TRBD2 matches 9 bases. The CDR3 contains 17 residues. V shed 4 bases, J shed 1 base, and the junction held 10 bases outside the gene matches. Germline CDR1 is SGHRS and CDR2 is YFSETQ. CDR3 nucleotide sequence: TGCGCCAGCAGCCCGGGGAGATTAGCGGGGGGCACAGATACGCAGTATTTT. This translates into CASSPGRLAGGTDTQYF. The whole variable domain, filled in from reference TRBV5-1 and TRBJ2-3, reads KAGVTQTPRYLIKTRGQQVTLSCSPISGHRSVSWYQQTPGQGLQFLFEYFSETQRNKGNFPGRFSGRQFSNSRSEMNVSTLELGDSALYLCASSPGRLAGGTDTQYFGPGTRLTVL.

CDR3 sequence (DNA): TGTGCCAGCAGTTACCGAACAGGGGGCTATGAAGCTTTCTTT. This codes for CASSYRTGGYEAFF. The rearrangement links TRBV6-5 to TRBJ1-1; 9 nucleotides align to TRBD1. The CDR3 sequence is 14 residues long. From germline, CDR1 is MNHEY and CDR2 SVGAGI. Trimming removed 2 bases from V and 7 bases from J; junction bases left unmatched: 5.

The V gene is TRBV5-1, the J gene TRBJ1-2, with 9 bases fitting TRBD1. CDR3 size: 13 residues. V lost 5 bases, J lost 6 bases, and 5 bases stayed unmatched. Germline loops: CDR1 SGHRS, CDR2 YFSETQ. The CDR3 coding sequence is TGCGCCAGCAGGTGGACAGGGGATGATGGCTACACCTTC. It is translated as CASRWTGDDGYTF.

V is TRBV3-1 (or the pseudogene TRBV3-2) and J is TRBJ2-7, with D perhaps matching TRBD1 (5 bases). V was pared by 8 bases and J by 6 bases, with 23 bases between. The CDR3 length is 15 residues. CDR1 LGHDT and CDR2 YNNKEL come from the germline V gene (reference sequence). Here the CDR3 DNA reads TGTGCCAGCGGGGATTCAGGGTTGTTTTCGTCCGAGCAGTACTTC. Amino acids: CASGDSGLFSSEQYF.

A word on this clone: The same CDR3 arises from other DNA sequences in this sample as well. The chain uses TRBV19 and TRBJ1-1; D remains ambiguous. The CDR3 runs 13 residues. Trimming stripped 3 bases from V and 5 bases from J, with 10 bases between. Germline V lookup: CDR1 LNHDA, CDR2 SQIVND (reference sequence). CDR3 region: CASSMGGNTEAFF. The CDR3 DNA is TGTGCCAGTAGTATGGGAGGGAATACTGAAGCTTTCTTT.

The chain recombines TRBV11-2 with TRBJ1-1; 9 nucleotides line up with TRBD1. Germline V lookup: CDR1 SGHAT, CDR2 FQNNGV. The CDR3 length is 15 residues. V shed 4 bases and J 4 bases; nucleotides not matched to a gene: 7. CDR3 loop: CASSSLTGGVTEAFF. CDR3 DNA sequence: TGTGCCAGCAGCTCACTGACAGGGGGGGTCACTGAAGCTTTCTTT. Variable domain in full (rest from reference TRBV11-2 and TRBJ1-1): EAGVAQSPRYKIIEKRQSVAFWCNPISGHATLYWYQQILGQGPKLLIQFQNNGVVDDSQLPKDRFSAERLKGVDSTLKIQPAKLEDSAVYLCASSSLTGGVTEAFFGQGTRLTVV.

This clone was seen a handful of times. The CDR3 coding sequence is TGTGCCAGCAGCGCTGGACAGGGGGTTTACACTGAAGCTTTCTTT. It yields the protein CASSAGQGVYTEAFF. V gene TRBV11-2 combines with J gene TRBJ1-1, with 10 bases lining up with TRBD1. With 5 bases clipped from V and 3 bases from J, the junction kept 6 bases outside the gene matches. CDR1 is SGHAT and CDR2 is FQNNGV in the germline V gene. The CDR3 totals 15 residues.

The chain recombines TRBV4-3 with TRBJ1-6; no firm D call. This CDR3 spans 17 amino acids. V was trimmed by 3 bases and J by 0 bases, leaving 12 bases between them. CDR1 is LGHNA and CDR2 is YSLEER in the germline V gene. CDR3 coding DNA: TGCGCCAGCAGCCATGAAACGGGGAGCTCCTATAATTCACCCCTCCACTTT. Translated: CASSHETGSSYNSPLHF.

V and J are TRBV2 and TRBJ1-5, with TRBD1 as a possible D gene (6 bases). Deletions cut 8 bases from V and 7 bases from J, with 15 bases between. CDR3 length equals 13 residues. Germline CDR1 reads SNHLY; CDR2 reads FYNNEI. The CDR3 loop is CASGPGARQPQHF. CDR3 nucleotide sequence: TGTGCCAGCGGCCCAGGGGCTCGACAGCCCCAGCATTTT. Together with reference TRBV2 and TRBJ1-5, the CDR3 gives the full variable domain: EPEVTQTPSHQVTQMGQEVILRCVPISNHLYFYWYRQILGQKVEFLVSFYNNEISEKSEIFDDQFSVERPDGSNFTLKIRSTKLEDSAMYFCASGPGARQPQHFGDGTRLSIL.

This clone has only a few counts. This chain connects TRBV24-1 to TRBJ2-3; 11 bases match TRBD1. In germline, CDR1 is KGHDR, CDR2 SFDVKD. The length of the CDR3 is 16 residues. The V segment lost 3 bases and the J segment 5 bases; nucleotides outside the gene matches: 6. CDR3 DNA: TGTGCCACCAGTGATCCCCGGGACAGGGGGGGAGATACGCAGTATTTT. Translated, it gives CATSDPRDRGGDTQYF.

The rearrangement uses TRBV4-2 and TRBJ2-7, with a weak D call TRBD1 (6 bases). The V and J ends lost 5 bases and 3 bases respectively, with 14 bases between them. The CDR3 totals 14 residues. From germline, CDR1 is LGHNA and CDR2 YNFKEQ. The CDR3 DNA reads TGTGCCAGCAGCACTTGGGGGCAGGACTACGAGCAGTACTTC. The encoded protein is CASSTWGQDYEQYF.

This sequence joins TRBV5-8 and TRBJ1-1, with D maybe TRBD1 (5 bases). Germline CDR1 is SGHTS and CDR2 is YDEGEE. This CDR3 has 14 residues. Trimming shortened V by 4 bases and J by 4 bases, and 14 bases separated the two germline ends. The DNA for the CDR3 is TGTGCCAGCAGCCGTCAATGGGGCAGCACTGAAGCTTTCTTT. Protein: CASSRQWGSTEAFF.

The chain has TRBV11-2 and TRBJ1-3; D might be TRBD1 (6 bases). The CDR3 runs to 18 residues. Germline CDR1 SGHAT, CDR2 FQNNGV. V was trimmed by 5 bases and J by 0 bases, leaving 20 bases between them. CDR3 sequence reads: CASSPRPQGGGSGNTIYF. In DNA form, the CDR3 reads TGTGCCAGCAGCCCCAGACCACAGGGAGGGGGCTCTGGAAACACCATATATTTT.

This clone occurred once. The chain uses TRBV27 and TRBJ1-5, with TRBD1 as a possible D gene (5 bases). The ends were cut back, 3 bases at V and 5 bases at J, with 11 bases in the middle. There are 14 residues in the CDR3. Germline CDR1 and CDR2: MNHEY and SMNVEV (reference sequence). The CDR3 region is CASSFFQGYQPQHF. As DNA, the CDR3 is TGTGCCAGCAGTTTCTTCCAGGGCTATCAGCCCCAGCATTTT.

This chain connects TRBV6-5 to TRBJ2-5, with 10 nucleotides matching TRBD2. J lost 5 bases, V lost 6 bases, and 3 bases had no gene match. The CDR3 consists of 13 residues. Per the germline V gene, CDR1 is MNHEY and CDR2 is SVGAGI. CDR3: CASSGTSVETQYF. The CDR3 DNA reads TGTGCCAGCAGCGGGACTAGCGTTGAGACCCAGTACTTC.

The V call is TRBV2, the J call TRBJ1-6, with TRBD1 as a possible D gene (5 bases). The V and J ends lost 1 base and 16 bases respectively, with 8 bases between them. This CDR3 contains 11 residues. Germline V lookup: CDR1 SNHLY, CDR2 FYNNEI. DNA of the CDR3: TGTGCCAGCAGTGAAGGTCAGGGACTCCACTTT. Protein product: CASSEGQGLHF.

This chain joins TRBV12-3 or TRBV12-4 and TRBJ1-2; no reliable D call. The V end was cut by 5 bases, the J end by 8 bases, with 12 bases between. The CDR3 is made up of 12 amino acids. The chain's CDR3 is CASSPRWSGYTF. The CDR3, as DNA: TGTGCCAGCAGTCCCAGATGGTCGGGCTACACCTTC.

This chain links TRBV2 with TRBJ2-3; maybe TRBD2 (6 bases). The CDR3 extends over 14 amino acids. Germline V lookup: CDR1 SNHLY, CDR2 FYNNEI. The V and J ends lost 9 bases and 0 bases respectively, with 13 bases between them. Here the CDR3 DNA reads TGTGCCAGTTATCGGGACTCTAGCACAGATACGCAGTATTTT. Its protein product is CASYRDSSTDTQYF.